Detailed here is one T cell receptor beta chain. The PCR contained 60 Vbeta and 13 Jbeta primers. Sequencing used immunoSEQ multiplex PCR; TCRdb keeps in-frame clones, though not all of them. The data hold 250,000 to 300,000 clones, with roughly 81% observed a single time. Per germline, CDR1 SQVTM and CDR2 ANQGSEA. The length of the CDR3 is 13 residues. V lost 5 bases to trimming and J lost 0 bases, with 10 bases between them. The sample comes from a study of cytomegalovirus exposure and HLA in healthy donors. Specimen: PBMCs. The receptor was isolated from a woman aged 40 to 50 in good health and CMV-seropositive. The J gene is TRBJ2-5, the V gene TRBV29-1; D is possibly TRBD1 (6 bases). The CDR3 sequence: CSVRGFYQETQYF. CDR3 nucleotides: TGCAGCGTTAGGGGGTTCTACCAAGAGACCCAGTACTTC.